These T cell receptor beta chains were read from a single sample in a study of blood T cells in healthy people across ages. One entry per CDR3 protein results from TCRdb running MiXCR on the 5' RACE reads. The sample includes over 550,000 distinct CDR3 sequences, approximately 30% of them seen just once. The sample taken for sequencing was blood. Every receptor here comes from a woman of 80 years or more in good health. Both conserved end residues are part of each CDR3. A D gene is named only where the DNA matches it firmly. Rows give clone size only sometimes, using once, few, many, or a class for an expanded clone.

J	V	D	size	CDR3	DNA
TRBJ2-7	TRBV5-1	-	-	CASSLDWESYEQYF	TGCGCCAGCAGCTTGGACTGGGAGTCCTACGAGCAGTACTTC
TRBJ2-1	TRBV29-1	-	many	CSVEDRFDEQFF	TGCAGCGTTGAAGACCGGTTCGATGAGCAGTTCTTC
TRBJ1-1	TRBV6-1	-	few	CASSEIGENTEAFF	TGTGCCAGCAGTGAAATTGGGGAGAACACTGAAGCTTTCTTT
TRBJ2-6	TRBV5-1	-	many	CASSLAGANVLTF	TGCGCCAGCAGCTTGGCTGGGGCCAACGTCCTGACTTTC
TRBJ2-3	TRBV9	-	many	CASSVAAGTDTQYF	TGTGCCAGCAGCGTAGCGGCGGGAACAGATACGCAGTATTTT
TRBJ2-7	TRBV9	-	few	CASSTERVSSYNEQYF	TGTGCCAGCAGCACCGAAAGAGTTAGCTCCTACAATGAGCAGTACTTC
TRBJ2-3	TRBV14	TRBD2	many	CASSPPGLAGEEDTQYF	TGTGCCAGCAGCCCGCCGGGACTAGCGGGGGAAGAAGATACGCAGTATTTT
TRBJ2-2	TRBV9	-	few	CASSVLSTGERFF	TGTGCCAGCAGCGTACTCTCTACCGGGGAGCGGTTTTTT
TRBJ1-1	TRBV7-2	-	many	CASSFKREGTEAFF	TGTGCCAGCAGCTTTAAAAGAGAGGGCACTGAAGCTTTCTTT
TRBJ1-5	TRBV2	TRBD1	-	CASSTYGRGSQPQHF	TGTGCCAGCTCCACCTACGGCAGGGGGAGTCAGCCCCAGCATTTT
TRBJ2-1	TRBV20-1	TRBD1	-	CSARRGTGALNEQFF	TGCAGTGCCCGACGGGGGACAGGGGCCCTTAATGAGCAGTTCTTC
TRBJ2-1	TRBV7-3	TRBD2	many	CASSLRAGGPGEQFF	TGTGCCAGCAGCTTACGAGCGGGGGGGCCCGGTGAGCAGTTCTTC
TRBJ2-4	TRBV11-2	-	few	CASSLDLLRIAKNIQYF	TGTGCCAGCAGCTTAGATTTGCTGAGAATAGCCAAAAACATTCAGTACTTC
TRBJ1-1	TRBV29-1	-	few	CSVLGGETEAFF	TGCAGCGTTCTAGGGGGGGAAACTGAAGCTTTCTTT
TRBJ1-2	TRBV30	-	-	CAWSLGWDKKRYTF	TGTGCCTGGAGCCTCGGGTGGGACAAAAAACGCTACACCTTC
TRBJ1-4	TRBV6-5	-	many	CASSPLEWGRREKLFF	TGTGCCAGCAGTCCCCTCGAGTGGGGGCGGAGGGAAAAACTGTTTTTT
TRBJ2-3	TRBV7-2	TRBD2	many	CASTGAGLRTDTQYF	TGTGCCAGCACCGGAGCGGGGCTTCGCACAGATACGCAGTATTTT
TRBJ2-2	TRBV5-1	TRBD2	-	CASSLARTSGGTFTGELFF	TGCGCCAGCAGCTTGGCCCGGACTAGCGGGGGGACCTTCACCGGGGAGCTGTTTTTT
TRBJ2-3	TRBV7-2	TRBD2	many	CASSPASGGVDTQYF	TGTGCCAGCAGCCCCGCAAGCGGGGGTGTAGATACGCAGTATTTT
TRBJ2-3	TRBV28	TRBD2	-	CASSLTGGGGGTSTDTQYF	TGTGCCAGCAGTTTAACGGGAGGAGGCGGGGGAACTAGCACAGATACGCAGTATTTT
TRBJ2-2	TRBV20-1	-	many	CSARRGAQMVTGELFF	TGCAGTGCTCGAAGGGGGGCGCAGATGGTAACCGGGGAGCTGTTTTTT
TRBJ2-4	TRBV11-2	-	many	CASSSQPILQSKNIQYF	TGTGCCAGCAGCTCCCAGCCCATACTGCAATCCAAAAACATTCAGTACTTC
TRBJ2-5	TRBV5-1	-	many	CASRSRETQYF	TGCGCCAGCCGTTCCCGTGAGACCCAGTACTTC
TRBJ2-5	TRBV20-1	TRBD1	many	CSARGQPLTETQYF	TGCAGTGCCCGGGGACAGCCTCTCACAGAGACCCAGTACTTC
TRBJ1-1	TRBV30	-	few	CAWSKRRINTEAFF	TGTGCCTGGAGCAAAAGAAGAATAAACACTGAAGCTTTCTTT
TRBJ1-2	TRBV7-2	-	many	CASSPSSIVAGYTF	TGTGCCAGCAGCCCGTCAAGCATAGTCGCTGGCTACACCTTC
TRBJ2-2	TRBV5-1	-	few	CASSFKSQGSGELFF	TGCGCCAGCAGCTTCAAGTCACAGGGATCCGGGGAGCTGTTTTTT
TRBJ1-3	TRBV12-3/TRBV12-4	-	-	CASSTTEILSSGNTIYF	TGTGCCAGCAGTACGACAGAGATCTTGAGCTCTGGAAACACCATATATTTT
TRBJ1-4	TRBV6-1	-	-	CASSEGEILREKLFF	TGTGCCAGCAGTGAAGGGGAAATTCTTCGGGAAAAACTGTTTTTT
TRBJ2-7	TRBV4-2	-	few	CASSQGLASYEQYF	TGTGCCAGCAGCCAAGGATTAGCTTCCTACGAGCAGTACTTC
TRBJ1-5	TRBV6-2/TRBV6-3	TRBD1	many	CASRRQGQGRTRSNQPQHF	TGTGCCAGCAGACGTCAAGGACAGGGGAGGACTCGGAGCAATCAGCCCCAGCATTTT
TRBJ1-5	TRBV7-2	-	-	CASSLEWDRQPQHF	TGTGCCAGCAGCTTAGAGTGGGATCGTCAGCCCCAGCATTTT
TRBJ1-1	TRBV18	-	few	CATSQQGNAEAFF	TGTGCCACCTCACAACAGGGCAATGCTGAAGCTTTCTTT
TRBJ2-1	TRBV28	TRBD1	many	CASSSGQGGGNEQFF	TGTGCCAGCAGTTCGGGACAGGGGGGAGGTAATGAGCAGTTCTTC
TRBJ2-5	TRBV9	-	many	CASSRTSAGETQYF	TGTGCCAGCAGCCGTACATCTGCTGGAGAGACCCAGTACTTC
TRBJ1-5	TRBV6-1	TRBD1	few	CASSLGTGGLNQPQHF	TGTGCCAGCAGTCTGGGGACAGGGGGCCTCAATCAGCCCCAGCATTTT
TRBJ1-2	TRBV10-3	-	many	CAISGWGQGNYGYTF	TGTGCCATCAGTGGCTGGGGCCAGGGCAACTATGGCTACACCTTC
TRBJ1-4	TRBV20-1	TRBD1	few	CSASPGQGLSEKRFF	TGCAGTGCCTCCCCCGGACAGGGATTGAGTGAAAAACGGTTTTTT
TRBJ2-3	TRBV5-1	TRBD2	many	CASSPLQVAGTSTDTQYF	TGCGCCAGCAGTCCTCTCCAGGTAGCGGGGACAAGCACAGATACGCAGTATTTT
TRBJ1-1	TRBV20-1	-	few	CSARVSTEAFF	TGCAGTGCTAGAGTTTCCACTGAAGCTTTCTTT
TRBJ2-1	TRBV15	TRBD2	-	CATRVGLAGVGEQFF	TGTGCCACCAGAGTGGGGCTAGCGGGAGTGGGTGAGCAGTTCTTC
TRBJ2-5	TRBV7-2	-	many	CASSLGNSEAQYF	TGTGCCAGCAGCTTAGGCAACTCGGAGGCCCAGTACTTC
TRBJ2-3	TRBV7-2	TRBD2	many	CASSFGWGGDTQYF	TGTGCCAGCAGCTTCGGGTGGGGAGGGGATACGCAGTATTTT
TRBJ1-1	TRBV18	-	-	CASSPEGGPEAFF	TGTGCCAGCTCACCGGAGGGGGGCCCTGAAGCTTTCTTT
TRBJ2-3	TRBV7-3	-	-	CAGSGTGVDTQYF	TGTGCCGGCAGCGGAACGGGGGTAGATACGCAGTATTTT
TRBJ2-1	TRBV6-1	TRBD2	-	CASQLSGSHSSYNEQFF	TGTGCCAGCCAACTTAGCGGGTCCCACAGCTCCTACAATGAGCAGTTCTTC
TRBJ1-4	TRBV20-1	-	few	CSASGGPTNEKLFF	TGCAGTGCTAGTGGGGGGCCAACTAATGAAAAACTGTTTTTT
TRBJ2-3	TRBV24-1	-	-	CATSDADTQYF	TGTGCCACCAGTGACGCAGATACGCAGTATTTT
TRBJ1-1	TRBV7-9	-	-	CASSLLIRADGVFF	TGTGCCAGCAGCTTACTTATCCGTGCAGACGGAGTTTTCTTT
TRBJ2-2	TRBV24-1	-	-	CATSEGQGNTGELFF	TGTGCCACCAGTGAGGGGCAGGGTAACACCGGGGAGCTGTTTTTT
TRBJ2-7	TRBV5-1	-	many	CASSLVTLMDEQYF	TGCGCCAGCAGCTTGGTCACCCTGATGGACGAGCAGTACTTC
TRBJ2-3	TRBV6-1	TRBD1	many	CASSEQETGADTQYF	TGTGCCAGCAGTGAACAGGAGACAGGGGCGGATACGCAGTATTTT
TRBJ2-5	TRBV5-1	-	many	CASRVRVQETQYF	TGCGCCAGCAGGGTGAGGGTGCAAGAGACCCAGTACTTC
TRBJ2-1	TRBV6-5	TRBD2	-	CASSVGGTSGSYEQFF	TGTGCCAGCAGCGTAGGAGGGACTAGCGGGAGCTATGAGCAGTTCTTC
TRBJ2-3	TRBV5-1	TRBD1	many	CASSLYPGQGVGSDTQYF	TGCGCCAGCAGCCTATACCCGGGACAGGGGGTAGGCTCAGATACGCAGTATTTT
TRBJ2-7	TRBV27	TRBD1	many	CASSSRLTGQGFGEQYF	TGTGCCAGCAGTTCCAGATTGACGGGACAGGGTTTCGGCGAGCAGTACTTC
TRBJ1-1	TRBV29-1	TRBD1	-	CSVAQGVAEAFF	TGCAGCGTGGCTCAGGGGGTCGCTGAAGCTTTCTTT
TRBJ2-3	TRBV2	TRBD1	many	CASSLGQGGTQYF	TGTGCCAGCAGTCTTGGACAGGGAGGTACGCAGTATTTT
TRBJ2-1	TRBV7-9	TRBD2	-	CASGRLAGVQFF	TGTGCCAGCGGGCGACTAGCGGGAGTGCAGTTCTTC